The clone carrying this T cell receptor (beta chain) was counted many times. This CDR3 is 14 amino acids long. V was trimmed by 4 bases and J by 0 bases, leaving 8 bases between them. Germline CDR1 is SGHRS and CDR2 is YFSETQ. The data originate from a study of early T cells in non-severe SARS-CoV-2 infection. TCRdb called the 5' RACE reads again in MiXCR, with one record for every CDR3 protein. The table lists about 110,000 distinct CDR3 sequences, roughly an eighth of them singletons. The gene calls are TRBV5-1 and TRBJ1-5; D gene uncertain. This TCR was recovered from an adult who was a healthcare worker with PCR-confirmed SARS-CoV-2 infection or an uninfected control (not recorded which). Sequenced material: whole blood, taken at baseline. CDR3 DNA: TGCGCCAGCAGCCCGGACGGTAGCAATCAGCCCCAGCATTTT. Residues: CASSPDGSNQPQHF.